Listed below are T cell receptor beta chains from one sample, sequenced in a study of cytomegalovirus exposure and HLA in healthy donors. The protocol was immunoSEQ multiplex PCR, while the TCRdb copy is restricted to in-frame clones and leaves out a portion. The sample contains under 200,000 clones, around 80% of which appear only once. Sequencing input: PBMCs. All receptors come from a man between 40 and 49 years old in good health and CMV-seronegative. The CDR3 runs from the conserved cysteine through the conserved F or W. The D gene is left open where the match is weak. Clone sizes are given selectively: once, few, many, or a class where the clone is expanded.

size	V	J	D	length	CDR3	DNA
-	TRBV4-1	TRBJ2-7	-	14	CASSQDFGGHEQYF	TGCGCCAGCAGCCAAGATTTCGGAGGTCACGAGCAGTACTTC
-	TRBV2	TRBJ2-7	TRBD2	15	CASSEGGGSRYEQYF	TGTGCCAGCAGTGAAGGAGGCGGGAGCCGGTACGAGCAGTACTTC
-	TRBV6-5	TRBJ2-1	-	13	CASSYSSVNEQFF	TGTGCCAGCAGTTACTCATCTGTGAATGAGCAGTTCTTC
few	TRBV4-3	TRBJ2-5	TRBD2	15	CASSTRLAGQETQYF	TGCGCCAGCAGCACTCGACTAGCGGGCCAAGAGACCCAGTACTTC
few	TRBV7-9	TRBJ2-7	TRBD2	14	CSSSLMAGDYEQYF	TGTTCCAGCAGCTTAATGGCGGGGGACTACGAGCAGTACTTC
once	TRBV4-2	TRBJ2-7	TRBD1	16	CASSQEPGQGFYEQYF	TGTGCCAGCAGCCAAGAGCCGGGACAGGGTTTTTACGAGCAGTACTTC
-	TRBV14	TRBJ2-6	-	16	CASSQDSSSGANGLTF	TGTGCCAGCAGCCAAGACAGCAGCTCTGGGGCCAACGGCCTGACTTTC
-	TRBV30	TRBJ1-4	-	10	CAWGREKLFF	TGTGCCTGGGGGCGTGAAAAACTGTTTTTT
-	TRBV15	TRBJ2-7	-	13	CATSRDPVYEQYF	TGTGCCACCAGCAGAGATCCAGTTTACGAGCAGTACTTC
-	TRBV5-1	TRBJ1-3	TRBD1	17	CASSLTLQGSSRNTIYF	TGCGCCAGCAGCTTGACTCTACAGGGGTCCTCTAGAAACACCATATATTTT
-	TRBV5-1	TRBJ2-7	TRBD1	14	CASSAGGQTYEQYF	TGCGCCAGCAGCGCTGGGGGACAGACCTACGAGCAGTACTTC
-	TRBV19	TRBJ2-6	TRBD1	16	CASSLLQGSGANGLTF	TGTGCCAGTAGCCTACTACAGGGGTCTGGGGCCAACGGCCTGACTTTC
-	TRBV7-8	TRBJ2-3	-	14	CASSLGSRTDTQYF	TGTGCCAGCAGCTTAGGTTCTCGCACAGATACGCAGTATTTT
-	TRBV6-1	TRBJ1-3	-	15	CASRFSRGPGNTIYF	TGTGCCAGCAGATTTAGCCGGGGTCCGGGAAACACCATATATTTT
-	TRBV5-4	TRBJ2-7	TRBD2	19	CASSFSGGSVGRESYEQYF	TGTGCCAGCAGCTTTAGCGGGGGATCGGTCGGGAGGGAATCCTACGAGCAGTACTTC
-	TRBV6-5	TRBJ2-7	TRBD1	14	CASSYETGGYKQYF	TGTGCCAGCAGTTACGAGACAGGGGGCTACAAGCAGTACTTC
-	TRBV7-2	TRBJ2-4	-	16	CASSPRRGLAKNIQYF	TGTGCCAGCAGCCCCCGACGGGGACTAGCCAAAAACATTCAGTACTTC
-	TRBV7-2	TRBJ2-2	TRBD2	13	CASSLAGAGELFF	TGTGCCAGCAGCCTAGCGGGAGCCGGGGAGCTGTTTTTT
-	TRBV28	TRBJ1-5	-	14	CASSPFGGVQPQHF	TGTGCCAGCAGTCCCTTCGGAGGGGTACAGCCCCAGCATTTT
-	TRBV2	TRBJ2-7	TRBD1	15	CASSETTRGRGMQYF	TGTGCCAGCAGTGAGACCACAAGGGGGCGAGGGATGCAGTACTTC
-	TRBV7-6	TRBJ2-3	TRBD1	14	CASSAGTATDTQYF	TGTGCCAGCAGTGCCGGGACAGCCACAGATACGCAGTATTTT
-	TRBV7-2	TRBJ2-7	TRBD2	18	CASSLMSSGRATGYEQYF	TGTGCCAGCAGCCTAATGTCCAGCGGGAGGGCCACCGGGTACGAGCAGTACTTC
-	TRBV7-9	TRBJ1-2	-	13	CASSLVTDYGYTF	TGTGCCAGCAGCTTAGTGACAGACTATGGCTACACCTTC
-	TRBV7-2	TRBJ2-1	-	14	CASSLASQYNEQFF	TGTGCCAGCAGCTTAGCGTCGCAGTACAATGAGCAGTTCTTC
-	TRBV2	TRBJ1-2	-	14	CASNQDSLIDGYTF	TGTGCCAGCAATCAGGACAGCCTTATCGATGGCTACACCTTC
-	TRBV15	TRBJ2-3	-	16	CATSRGEAPLTDTQYF	TGTGCCACCAGCAGAGGAGAGGCCCCTCTCACAGATACGCAGTATTTT
-	TRBV11-3	TRBJ2-3	-	18	CASSDSRSGTPTRDTQYF	TGTGCCAGCAGCGATTCTCGATCCGGGACACCAACCCGAGATACGCAGTATTTT
-	TRBV5-4	TRBJ2-7	-	13	CASSLDRSYEQYF	TGTGCCAGCAGCTTGGATCGGTCCTACGAGCAGTACTTC
few	TRBV29-1	TRBJ2-7	-	12	CSVEGQGYEQYF	TGCAGCGTTGAAGGGCAGGGTTACGAGCAGTACTTC
-	TRBV4-1	TRBJ2-7	TRBD1	19	CASSQATAASGTGGAEQYF	TGCGCCAGCAGCCAAGCGACCGCGGCCTCGGGGACAGGGGGCGCCGAGCAGTACTTC